This entry features one T cell receptor (beta chain) sequence. Its antigen is undetermined. Per germline, CDR1 MDHEN and CDR2 SYDVKM. Deletions cut 6 bases from V and 0 bases from J, with 15 bases between. There are 16 residues in the CDR3. Primers: 52 TRBV forward and 13 TRBJ reverse. Data came from immunoSEQ multiplex PCR; TCRdb stores just in-frame clones and leaves some out. The table records about 17,000 clones, 65% to 90% of them present only once. The data originate from a study of regulatory T cells. Study-wide points: In CD3G-deficient patients, conventional CD4+ T cells were enriched for hydrophobic CDR3 residues at positions 6 and 7.

This sequence joins TRBV28 and TRBJ1-5; D not certain. Material for sequencing was conventional CD4+ T cells sorted from blood. This receptor was taken from a person under 45 with CD3G deficiency. The CDR3 region has the DNA TGTGCCAGCAGGACTAGGACCGGCTATAGCAATCAGCCCCAGCATTTT. Protein: CASRTRTGYSNQPQHF.